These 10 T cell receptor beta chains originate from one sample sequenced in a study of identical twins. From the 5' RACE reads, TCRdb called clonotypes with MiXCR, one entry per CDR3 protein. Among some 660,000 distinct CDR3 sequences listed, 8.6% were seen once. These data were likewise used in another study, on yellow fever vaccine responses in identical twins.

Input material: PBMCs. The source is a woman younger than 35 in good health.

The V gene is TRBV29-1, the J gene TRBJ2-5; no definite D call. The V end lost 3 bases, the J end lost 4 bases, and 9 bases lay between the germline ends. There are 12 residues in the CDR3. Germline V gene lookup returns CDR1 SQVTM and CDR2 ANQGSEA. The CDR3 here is CSVDPGGETQYF. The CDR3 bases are TGCAGCGTTGATCCGGGCGGAGAGACCCAGTACTTC.

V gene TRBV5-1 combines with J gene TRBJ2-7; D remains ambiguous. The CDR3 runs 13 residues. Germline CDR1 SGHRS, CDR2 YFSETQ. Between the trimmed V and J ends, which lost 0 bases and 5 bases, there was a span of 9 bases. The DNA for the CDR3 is TGCGCCAGCAGCTTGGTATGGCAGCACGAGCAGTACTTC. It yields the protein CASSLVWQHEQYF.

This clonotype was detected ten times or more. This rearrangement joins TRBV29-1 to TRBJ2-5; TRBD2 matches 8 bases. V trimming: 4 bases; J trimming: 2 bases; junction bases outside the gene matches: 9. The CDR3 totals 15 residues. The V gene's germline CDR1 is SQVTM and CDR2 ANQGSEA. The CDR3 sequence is CSVVKSSGLQETQYF. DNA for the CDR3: TGCAGCGTTGTCAAGTCTAGCGGGCTTCAAGAGACCCAGTACTTC.

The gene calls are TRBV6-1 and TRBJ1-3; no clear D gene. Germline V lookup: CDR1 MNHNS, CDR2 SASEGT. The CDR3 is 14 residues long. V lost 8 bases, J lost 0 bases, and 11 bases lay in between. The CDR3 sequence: CASQRSSSGNTIYF. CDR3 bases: TGTGCCAGCCAAAGATCCTCCTCTGGAAACACCATATATTTT.

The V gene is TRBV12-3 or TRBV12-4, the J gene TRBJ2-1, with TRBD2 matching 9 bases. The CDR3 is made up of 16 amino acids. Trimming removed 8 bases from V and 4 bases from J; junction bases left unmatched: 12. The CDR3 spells CASLRGGLADYNEQFF. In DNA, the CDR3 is TGTGCCAGCTTGAGGGGGGGACTAGCAGATTACAATGAGCAGTTCTTC.

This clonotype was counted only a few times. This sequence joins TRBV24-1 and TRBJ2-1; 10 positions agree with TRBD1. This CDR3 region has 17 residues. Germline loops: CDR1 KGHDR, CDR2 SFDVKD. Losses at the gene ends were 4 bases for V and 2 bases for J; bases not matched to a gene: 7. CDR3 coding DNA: TGTGCCACCAGTGACCTCTTAGGGACAGGGGCCTACAATGAGCAGTTCTTC. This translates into CATSDLLGTGAYNEQFF.

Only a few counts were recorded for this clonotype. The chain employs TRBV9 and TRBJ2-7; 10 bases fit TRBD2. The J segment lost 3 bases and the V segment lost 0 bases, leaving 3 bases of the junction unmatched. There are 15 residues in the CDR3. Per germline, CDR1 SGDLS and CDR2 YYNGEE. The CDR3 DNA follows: TGTGCCAGCAGCGTAGCAGCGGGGGGGCTCTACGAGCAGTACTTC. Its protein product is CASSVAAGGLYEQYF.

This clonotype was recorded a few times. CDR3 loop: CASEEGLGVGETQYF. CDR3 DNA sequence: TGTGCCAGTGAAGAGGGGCTAGGGGTAGGGGAGACCCAGTACTTC. The chain couples TRBV28 to TRBJ2-5, with D possibly being TRBD1 or TRBD2 (5 bases each). Germline V gene data show CDR1 as MDHEN and CDR2 as SYDVKM. The CDR3 runs to 15 residues. Trimming pared 9 bases from V and 5 bases from J, leaving 22 bases between.

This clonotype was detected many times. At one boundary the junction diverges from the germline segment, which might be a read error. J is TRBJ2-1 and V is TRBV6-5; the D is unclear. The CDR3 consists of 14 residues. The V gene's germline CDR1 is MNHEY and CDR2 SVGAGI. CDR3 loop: CASRYSPWGDEQFF. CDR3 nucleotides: TGTGCCAGCCGTTATAGCCCGTGGGGTGATGAGCAGTTCTTC.

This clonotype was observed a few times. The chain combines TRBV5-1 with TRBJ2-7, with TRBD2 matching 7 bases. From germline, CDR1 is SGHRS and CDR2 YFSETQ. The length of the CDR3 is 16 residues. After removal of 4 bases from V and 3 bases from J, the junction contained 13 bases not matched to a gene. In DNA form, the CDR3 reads TGCGCCAGCAGCCTGGTGGGGCGGGGGATGGGCTACGAGCAGTACTTC. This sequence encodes CASSLVGRGMGYEQYF.